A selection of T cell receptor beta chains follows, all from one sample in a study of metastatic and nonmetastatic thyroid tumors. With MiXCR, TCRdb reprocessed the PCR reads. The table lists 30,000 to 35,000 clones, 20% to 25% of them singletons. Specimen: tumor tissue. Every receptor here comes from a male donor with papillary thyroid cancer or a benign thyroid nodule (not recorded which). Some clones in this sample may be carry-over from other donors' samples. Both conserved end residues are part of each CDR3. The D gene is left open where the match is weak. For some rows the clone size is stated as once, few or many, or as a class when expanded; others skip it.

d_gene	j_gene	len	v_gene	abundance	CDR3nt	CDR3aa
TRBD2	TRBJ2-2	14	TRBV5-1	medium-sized	TGCGCCAGCAGCGGGACTAGTAGCACCGGGGAGCTGTTTTTT	CASSGTSSTGELFF
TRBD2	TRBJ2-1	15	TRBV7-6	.	TGTGCCAGCAGCCTGATGACTAGCGGGAGTGATGAGCAGTTCTTC	CASSLMTSGSDEQFF
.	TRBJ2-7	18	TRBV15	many	TGTGCCACCAGCAGAGGGAGACTAGGTCGAAGTGGGAACGGGGAGCAGTACTTC	CATSRGRLGRSGNGEQYF
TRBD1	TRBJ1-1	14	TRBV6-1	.	TGTGCCAGCAGGATCGGGGGACAGGGTACTGAAGCTTTCTTT	CASRIGGQGTEAFF
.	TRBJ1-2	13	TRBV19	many	TGTGCCAGTAGTAATTTCAGGGACTATGGCTACACCTTC	CASSNFRDYGYTF
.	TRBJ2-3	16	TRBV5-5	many	TGTGCCAGCAGCTTGGGGGGCCCTACGTCCACAGATACGCAGTATTTT	CASSLGGPTSTDTQYF
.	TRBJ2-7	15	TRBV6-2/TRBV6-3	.	TGTGCCAGCAGTTCCCCGGGAGACTCGCCCTACGAGCAGTACTTC	CASSSPGDSPYEQYF
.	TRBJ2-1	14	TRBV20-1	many	TGCAGTGCTAAAAGCGGATTCTCCTACAATGAGCAGTTCTTC	CSAKSGFSYNEQFF
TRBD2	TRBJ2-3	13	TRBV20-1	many	TGCAGTGCTACGGGGGGGCCGACAGATACGCAGTATTTT	CSATGGPTDTQYF
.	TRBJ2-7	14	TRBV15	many	TGTGCCACCAGCAGACCCGGACAGTCCTACGAGCAGTACTTC	CATSRPGQSYEQYF
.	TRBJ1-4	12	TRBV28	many	TGTGCCAGCAGTTCCCTCAACGAAAAACTGTTTTTT	CASSSLNEKLFF
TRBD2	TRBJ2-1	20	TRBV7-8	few	TGTGCCAGCAGCTTAGAAGGTATTAGCGGGAGGGGGAGCTCCTACAATGAGCAGTTCTTC	CASSLEGISGRGSSYNEQFF
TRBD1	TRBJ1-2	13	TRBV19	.	TGTGCCAGTAGTGACAGGGGTCCCTATGGCTACACCTTC	CASSDRGPYGYTF
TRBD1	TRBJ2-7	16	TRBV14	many	TGTGCCAGCAGCCATAGCCCGGGACAGGGGCCCAACGAGCAGTACTTC	CASSHSPGQGPNEQYF
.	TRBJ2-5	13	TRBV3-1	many	TGTGCCAGCAGCCAAGCCCCCAGGGGGGCCCAGTACTTC	CASSQAPRGAQYF
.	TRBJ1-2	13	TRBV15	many	TGTGCCGCAGCAGCCGACAGGCTGTATGGCTACACCTTC	CAAAADRLYGYTF
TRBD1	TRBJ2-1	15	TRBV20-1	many	TGCAGTGCCGCGGGTCCGGGACAGGGTTTAAATGAGCAGTTCTTC	CSAAGPGQGLNEQFF
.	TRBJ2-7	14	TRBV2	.	TGTGCCAGCAGTGAAGACGCCTGGAACTACGAGCAGTACTTC	CASSEDAWNYEQYF
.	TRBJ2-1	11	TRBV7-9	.	TGTGCCAGCAGCCACAGCTATGAGCAGTTCTTC	CASSHSYEQFF
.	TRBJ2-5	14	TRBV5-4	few	TGTGCCAGCAGCGTCGGTGGGATACAAGAGACCCAGTACTTC	CASSVGGIQETQYF
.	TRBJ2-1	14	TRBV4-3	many	TGCGCCAGCAGCCAAGACCAGGCCTACAATGAGCAGTTCTTC	CASSQDQAYNEQFF
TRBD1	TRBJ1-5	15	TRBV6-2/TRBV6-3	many	TGTGCCAGCAGTCGCGGGACAGGGGGCGATCAGCCCCAGCATTTT	CASSRGTGGDQPQHF
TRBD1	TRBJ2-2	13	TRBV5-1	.	TGCGCCAACAGCCTCGACAGGGCCGGGGAGCTGTTTTTT	CANSLDRAGELFF
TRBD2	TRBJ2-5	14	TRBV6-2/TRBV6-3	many	TGTGCCAGCAGCCTAGCGGGAGGGCGGGAGACCCAGTACTTC	CASSLAGGRETQYF
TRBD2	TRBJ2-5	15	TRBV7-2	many	TGTGCCAGCAGCTTAAGTAGCGGGAGTAAGGAGACCCAGTACTTC	CASSLSSGSKETQYF
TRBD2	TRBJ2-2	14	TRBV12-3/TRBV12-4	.	TGTGCCAGCAGCCTGGCGGGAGACGCCGGGGAGCTGTTTTTT	CASSLAGDAGELFF
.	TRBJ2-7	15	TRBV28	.	TGTGCCAGCAGTTTATTTCAGGGGGGGGGCTACGAGCAGTACTTC	CASSLFQGGGYEQYF
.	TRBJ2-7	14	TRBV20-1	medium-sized	TGCAGTGCTAGAGGCGGTGCTGTTTTGGGGGAGCAGTACTTC	CSARGGAVLGEQYF
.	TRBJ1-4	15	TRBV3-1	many	TGTGCCAGCAGCCATCGACACTCCACTAATGAAAAACTGTTTTTT	CASSHRHSTNEKLFF
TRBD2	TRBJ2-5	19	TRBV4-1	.	TGCGCCAGCAGCCAGTCCCATAGCGGGAGGGCCGACGGGAGAGAGACCCAGTACTTC	CASSQSHSGRADGRETQYF
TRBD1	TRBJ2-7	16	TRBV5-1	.	TGCGCCAGCAGCTCGTCCTGGACAGGGGGCTCCTACGAGCAGTACTTC	CASSSSWTGGSYEQYF
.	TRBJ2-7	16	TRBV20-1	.	TGCAGTGCTAGAGTAGGCGCGAGAATGGATGGGTACGAGCAGTACTTC	CSARVGARMDGYEQYF
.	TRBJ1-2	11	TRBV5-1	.	TGCGCCAGCAGCAACAATTATGGCTACACCTTC	CASSNNYGYTF
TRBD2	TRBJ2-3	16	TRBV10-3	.	TGTGCGAGCAGGGCAATTAGCGGGAGCAACACAGATACGCAGTATTTT	CASRAISGSNTDTQYF
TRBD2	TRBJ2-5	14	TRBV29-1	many	TGCAGCGTTGAAGCCGGCGGGGGAGTCGGGACCCAGTACTTC	CSVEAGGGVGTQYF
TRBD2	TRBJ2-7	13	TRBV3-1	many	TGTGCCAGCAGCCAACTGACTAGCGGCGAGCAGTACTTC	CASSQLTSGEQYF
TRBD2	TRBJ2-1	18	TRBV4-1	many	TGCGCCAGCAGCCAACCCCATTTGGGGGGGAGGGCTCTCGGCGAGCAGTTCTTC	CASSQPHLGGRALGEQFF
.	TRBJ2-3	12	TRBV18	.	TGTGCCAGCAGCCCCCGGTGGGATACGCAGTATTTT	CASSPRWDTQYF
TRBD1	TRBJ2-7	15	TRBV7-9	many	TGTGCCAGCAGCTTATTGGGCAGGGGGTCGTACGAGCAGTACTTC	CASSLLGRGSYEQYF
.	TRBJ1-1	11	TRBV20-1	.	TGCAGTGCTAGGCTATCCCCTGAAGCTTTCTTT	CSARLSPEAFF
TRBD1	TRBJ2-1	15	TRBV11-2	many	TGTGCCAGCAGCTTGTGGGCAGGGGGCTACAATGAGCAGTTCTTC	CASSLWAGGYNEQFF
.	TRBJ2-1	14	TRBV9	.	TGTGCCAGCAGCCCACTGGGGCCAGGGAATGAGCATTTCTTC	CASSPLGPGNEHFF
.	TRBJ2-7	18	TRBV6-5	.	TGTGCCAGCAGTTACTCGTTAAAGACTGTTTACGTCGGTGGCGAGCAGTACTTC	CASSYSLKTVYVGGEQYF
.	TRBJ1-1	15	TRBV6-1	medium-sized	TGTGCCAGCAGTGACGGACCGTTGGTGAACACTGAAGCTTTCTTT	CASSDGPLVNTEAFF
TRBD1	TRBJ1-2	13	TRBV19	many	TGTGCCAGTACCCGGGACAGGGACTATGGCTACACCTTC	CASTRDRDYGYTF
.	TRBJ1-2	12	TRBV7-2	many	TGTGCCAGCAGCCGGACGGGCTATGGCTACACCTTC	CASSRTGYGYTF
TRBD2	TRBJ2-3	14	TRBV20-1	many	TGCAGTGCTAGTGTGGGACTAGGAACTTATACGCAGTATTTT	CSASVGLGTYTQYF
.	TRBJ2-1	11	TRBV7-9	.	TGTGCCAGCAGCCTGAGAGGTGAGCAGTTCTTC	CASSLRGEQFF
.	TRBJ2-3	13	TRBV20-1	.	TGCAGTGCTGAAAATCAGGGGGGGGATACGCAGTATTTT	CSAENQGGDTQYF
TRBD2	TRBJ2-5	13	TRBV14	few	TGTGCCAGCAGCCGAGGACTAGCGGAGACCCAGTACTTC	CASSRGLAETQYF
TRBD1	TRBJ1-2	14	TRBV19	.	TGTGCCAGTAGCGGACAGGGGGGTTTGAATGGCTACACCTTC	CASSGQGGLNGYTF
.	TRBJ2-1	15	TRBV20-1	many	TGCAGTGCTAGAGATGGCAGGCTGTCTCTCAATGAGCAGTTCTTC	CSARDGRLSLNEQFF
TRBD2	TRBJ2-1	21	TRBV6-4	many	TGTGCCAGCAAATTGCCATCCGGGACTAGCGGGAGAATTGGCTCCTACAATGAGCAGTTCTTC	CASKLPSGTSGRIGSYNEQFF
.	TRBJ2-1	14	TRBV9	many	TGTGCCAGCAGCGTAGGTAGCGCCAACAATGAGCAGTTCTTC	CASSVGSANNEQFF
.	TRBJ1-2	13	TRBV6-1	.	TGTGCCAGCAAACAGGGCGGAATCTATGGCTACACCTTC	CASKQGGIYGYTF
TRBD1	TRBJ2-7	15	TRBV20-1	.	TGCAGTGCTAGAGATCATGGGACAGGGGTTTACGAGCAGTACTTC	CSARDHGTGVYEQYF
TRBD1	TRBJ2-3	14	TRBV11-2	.	TGTGCCAGCAGTTCGGGACAGGTCACAGATACGCAGTATTTT	CASSSGQVTDTQYF
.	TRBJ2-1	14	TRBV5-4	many	TGTGCCAGCAGCTTCGGAACCAAAATCAATGAGCAGTTCTTC	CASSFGTKINEQFF